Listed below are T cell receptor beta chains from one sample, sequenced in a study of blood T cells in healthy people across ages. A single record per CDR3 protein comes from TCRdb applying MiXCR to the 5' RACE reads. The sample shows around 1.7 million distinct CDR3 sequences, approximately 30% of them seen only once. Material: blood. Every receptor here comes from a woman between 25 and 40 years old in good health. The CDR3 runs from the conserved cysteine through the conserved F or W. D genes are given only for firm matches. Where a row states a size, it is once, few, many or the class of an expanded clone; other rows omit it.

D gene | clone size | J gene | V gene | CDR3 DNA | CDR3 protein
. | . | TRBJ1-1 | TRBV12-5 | TGTGCTAGTGGTTTGAGCAGAGACACTGAAGCTTTCTTT | CASGLSRDTEAFF
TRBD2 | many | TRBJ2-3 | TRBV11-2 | TGTGCCAGCAGTCTAGGACTAGCGGGGCTCACAGATACGCAGTATTTT | CASSLGLAGLTDTQYF
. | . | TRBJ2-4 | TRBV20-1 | TGCAGTGCTAGAGCCCGGGGAACGGTGGACATTCAGTACTTC | CSARARGTVDIQYF
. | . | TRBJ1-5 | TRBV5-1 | TGCGCCAGCAGCTTGGGGGGGACCCCAGGGCAGCCCCAGCATTTT | CASSLGGTPGQPQHF
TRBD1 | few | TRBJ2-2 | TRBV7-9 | TGTGCCAGCAGACCGGGACAGGGGACGAACACCGGGGAGCTGTTTTTT | CASRPGQGTNTGELFF
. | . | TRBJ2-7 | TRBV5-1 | TGCGCCAGCAGCTTGGGCAGGGGACTTTATTACGAGCAGTACTTC | CASSLGRGLYYEQYF
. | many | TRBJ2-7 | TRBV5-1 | TGCGCCAGCAGCTCAGGGGACCTTAATTTCTACGAGCAGTACTTC | CASSSGDLNFYEQYF
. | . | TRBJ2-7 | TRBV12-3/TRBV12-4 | TGTGCCAGCAGTTCAGGGGTTTTGGACGAGCAGTACTTC | CASSSGVLDEQYF
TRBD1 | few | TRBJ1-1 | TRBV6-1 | TGTGCCACCACGGGACAGACCCCTGAAGCTTTCTTT | CATTGQTPEAFF
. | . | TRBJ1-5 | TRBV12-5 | TGTGCTAGTGCCTCAAAGGGAGACACCTCCAATCAGCCCCAGCATTTT | CASASKGDTSNQPQHF
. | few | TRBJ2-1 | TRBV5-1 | TGCGCCAGCAGCTTGCTTAGTTACATTGTTAATGAGCAGTTCTTC | CASSLLSYIVNEQFF
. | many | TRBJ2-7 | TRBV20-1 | TGCAGTGCTGGCCTCGAGGAGCAGTACTTC | CSAGLEEQYF
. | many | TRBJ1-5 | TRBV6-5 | TGTGCCAGCAATCGGATAGAAGGGCCCCAGCATTTT | CASNRIEGPQHF
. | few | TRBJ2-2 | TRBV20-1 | TGCAGTGCTAGAGTTCCGGGACACGGGAACACCGGGGAGCTGTTTTTT | CSARVPGHGNTGELFF
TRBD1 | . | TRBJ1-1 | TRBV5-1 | TGCGCCAGCAGTTCCGGGACAGGGAGACGGGAAGCTTTCTTT | CASSSGTGRREAFF
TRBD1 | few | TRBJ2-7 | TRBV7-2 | TGTGCCAGCAGCTCACAGACAGGGGGGATTGACGAGCAGTACTTC | CASSSQTGGIDEQYF
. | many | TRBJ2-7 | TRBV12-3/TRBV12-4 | TGTGCCAGCAGTTCAAGACGCGAGCAGTACTTC | CASSSRREQYF
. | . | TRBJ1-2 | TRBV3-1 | TGTGCCAGCACCTTCGGAAGCTATGGCTACACCTTC | CASTFGSYGYTF
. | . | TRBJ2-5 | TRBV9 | TGTGCCAGCAGCGTAGACGGTATACAAGAGACCCAGTACTTC | CASSVDGIQETQYF
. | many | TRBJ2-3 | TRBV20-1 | TGCAGTGCTAGAGTCGGCGTCCCCACAGATACGCAGTATTTT | CSARVGVPTDTQYF